This entry lists 25 T cell receptor beta chains sequenced from one sample in a study of blood T cell repertoires in COVID-19. Some clones are missing from TCRdb's copy, which holds only in-frame ones; the method was immunoSEQ multiplex PCR. The sample records some 370,000 clones, around 90% being singletons. Sequencing used peripheral blood. All receptors come from a man between 35 and 55 years old with acute or convalescent COVID-19.

CDR3 bases: TGTGCCAGCAGTGGGCTCAATCAGCCCCAGCATTTT. Translation gives CASSGLNQPQHF. The gene calls are TRBV28 and TRBJ1-5, with D hard to call. Looked up from germline, CDR1 is MDHEN and CDR2 is SYDVKM. Trimming took off 5 bases at V and 3 bases at J, with 5 bases between the two ends. This CDR3 region has 12 residues.

The chain couples TRBV5-4 to TRBJ1-6; 7 bases fit TRBD1. Unmatched junction bases numbered 4, after V lost 3 bases and J lost 7 bases. The CDR3 has 14 residues. Germline values: CDR1 SGHNT, CDR2 YYREEE (reference sequence). CDR3 residues: CASSSDRVNSPLHF. The CDR3 DNA reads as TGTGCCAGCAGCTCAGACAGGGTAAATTCACCCCTCCACTTT.

V and J are TRBV10-1 and TRBJ2-7, with TRBD2 matching 7 bases. Germline trimming cut 5 bases from V and 0 bases from J; bases unmatched to any gene: 4. The CDR3 has 14 amino acids. Looked up from germline, CDR1 is WNHNN and CDR2 is SYGVQD (reference sequence). CDR3 nucleotide sequence: TGCGCCAGCAGTCCCGGGAGGAGCTCCTACGAGCAGTACTTC. As protein: CASSPGRSSYEQYF.

The chain employs TRBV19 and TRBJ1-1, with D tentatively TRBD1 (6 bases). The germline V gene encodes CDR1 LNHDA and CDR2 SQIVND (reference sequence). Trimming left V 8 bases short and J 1 base short, with 14 bases between. The CDR3 sequence is 14 residues long. DNA for the CDR3: TGTGCCAGTCGGTACAGGGTTAAGAACACTGAAGCTTTCTTT. Translating it yields CASRYRVKNTEAFF.

The V and J genes are TRBV9 and TRBJ1-4; TRBD1 aligns across 8 bases. Germline assignment: CDR1 SGDLS and CDR2 YYNGEE. J gave up 8 bases and V 1 base, and 7 bases lay outside the gene matches. CDR3 size: 15 residues. The CDR3, as DNA: TGTGCCAGCAGCGTATCATCCAGGGGGCGAGAAAAACTGTTTTTT. It specifies CASSVSSRGREKLFF.

This clone was seen only once. The chain is built from TRBV5-1 and TRBJ2-5; TRBD2 matches 13 bases. Germline CDR1 SGHRS, CDR2 YFSETQ. The V gene end was trimmed by 4 bases and the J gene end by 5 bases; junction bases not matched to a gene: 8. This CDR3 is built from 16 residues. This CDR3 is CASSIGTSGTGETQYF. CDR3 nucleotides: TGCGCCAGCAGCATTGGGACTAGCGGGACAGGGGAGACCCAGTACTTC.

This clone was counted a single time. The chain links TRBV28 to TRBJ2-2; 8 bases agree with TRBD1. CDR1 and CDR2 (germline): MDHEN, SYDVKM. This CDR3 is 15 amino acids long. Trimming removed 1 base from V and 4 bases from J; junction bases left unmatched: 2. The chain's CDR3 is CASSLLTGGTGELFF. In DNA, the CDR3 is TGTGCCAGCAGTTTATTAACAGGGGGCACCGGGGAGCTGTTTTTT. Complete variable domain (other parts from reference TRBV28 and TRBJ2-2): DVKVTQSSRYLVKRTGEKVFLECVQDMDHENMFWYRQDPGLGLRLIYFSYDVKMKEKGDIPEGYSVSREKKERFSLILESASTNQTSMYLCASSLLTGGTGELFFGEGSRLTVL.

J is TRBJ1-5 and V is TRBV12-3 or TRBV12-4, with D possibly matching TRBD1 (6 bases). V dropped 4 bases and J dropped 6 bases, with 10 bases sitting between them. This CDR3 is built from 13 residues. In DNA, the CDR3 is TGTGCCAGCAGTTCCGGGACATTTCAGCCCCAGCATTTT. Amino acid sequence: CASSSGTFQPQHF.

In its sample, this clone was seen once. The chain combines TRBV15 with TRBJ1-2; D remains unclear. V dropped 0 bases and J dropped 11 bases, with 16 bases sitting between them. The CDR3 loop spans 14 amino acids. CDR1 and CDR2 from the germline V gene are LNHNV and YYDKDF (reference sequence). The CDR3 reads CATSRDFPRGLYTF. In DNA, the CDR3 is TGTGCCACCAGCAGAGATTTCCCGCGGGGATTATACACCTTC.

This chain links TRBV18 with TRBJ2-2; D might be TRBD1 (6 bases). The CDR3 consists of 17 residues. Between the trimmed V and J ends, which lost 5 bases and 5 bases, there was a span of 21 bases. Germline CDR1 and CDR2: KGHSH and LQKENI. CDR3 sequence (DNA): TGTGCCAGCTCAAGAGAAACACAGGGACCCAGTACCGGGGAGCTGTTTTTT. It translates to CASSRETQGPSTGELFF.

The table lists this clone with a count of one. This chain links TRBV10-3 with TRBJ1-5; 8 nucleotides line up with TRBD1. With 2 bases clipped from V and 2 bases from J, the junction kept 8 bases outside the gene matches. This CDR3 comprises 17 residues. The germline V gene has CDR1 ENHRY and CDR2 SYGVKD. CDR3 sequence reads: CAISETRTGPGNQPQHF. DNA for the CDR3: TGTGCCATCAGTGAGACTAGGACAGGGCCAGGCAATCAGCCCCAGCATTTT.

The chain has TRBV5-1 and TRBJ1-3; a weak D match, TRBD1 (6 bases). The CDR3 sequence is 16 residues long. Trimming stripped 0 bases from V and 8 bases from J, with 18 bases between. Germline V gene data show CDR1 as SGHRS and CDR2 as YFSETQ. The chain's CDR3 is CASSLGAQGFRDTIYF. The CDR3, as DNA: TGCGCCAGCAGCTTGGGAGCACAGGGCTTTCGGGACACCATATATTTT.

The chain couples TRBV6-5 to TRBJ1-6, with D perhaps matching TRBD1 (6 bases). Germline V lookup: CDR1 MNHEY, CDR2 SVGAGI. The V end was cut by 6 bases, the J end by 6 bases, with 15 bases between. CDR3 length equals 15 residues. CDR3 DNA sequence: TGTGCCAGCAGCCGGGGGGCTGTGGGTAATTCACCCCTCCACTTT. Residues: CASSRGAVGNSPLHF.

The chain is built from TRBV24-1 and TRBJ1-5, with 8 bases identical to TRBD1. Germline lookup yields CDR1 KGHDR and CDR2 SFDVKD. CDR3 length: 19 residues. After removal of 12 bases from V and 2 bases from J, the junction contained 23 bases not matched to a gene. CDR3: CALPLLSETGARGNQPQHF. CDR3 DNA: TGTGCCCTCCCACTTCTTAGCGAGACAGGGGCCCGAGGCAATCAGCCCCAGCATTTT.

Here the CDR3 reads CASSFQDNKNIQYF. The CDR3 nucleotides read TGTGCCAGCAGTTTCCAGGACAACAAAAACATTCAGTACTTC. The chain is built from TRBV28 and TRBJ2-4; TRBD1 might be the D (5 bases). Trimming left V 3 bases short and J 3 bases short, with 9 bases between. CDR1 is MDHEN, CDR2 SYDVKM, per germline. The CDR3 has 14 amino acids.

The rearrangement joins TRBV6-5 to TRBJ2-7; 8 bases are a match to TRBD2. Losses at the gene ends were 8 bases for V and 1 base for J; bases not matched to a gene: 7. The CDR3 spans 14 residues. Germline V gene data show CDR1 as MNHEY and CDR2 as SVGAGI. Written as DNA, the CDR3 is TGTGCCAGCTCCCGGACTAGCCCTTCCTACGAGCAGTACTTC. It is translated as CASSRTSPSYEQYF.

The rearrangement joins TRBV7-9 to TRBJ2-7; possible D gene TRBD1, 7 bases. The CDR3 totals 14 residues. Trimming stripped 6 bases from V and 3 bases from J, with 15 bases between. CDR1 and CDR2 (germline): SEHNR, FQNEAQ (reference sequence). The CDR3 is CASSSAGGLYEQYF. The CDR3 DNA follows: TGTGCCAGCAGTTCAGCAGGGGGGCTCTACGAGCAGTACTTC.

The chain joins TRBV29-1 to TRBJ1-5; D gene uncertain. CDR1 and CDR2 (germline): SQVTM, ANQGSEA. This CDR3 is built from 12 residues. With 3 bases removed from V and 9 bases from J, the gap between germline ends came to 12 bases. CDR3 protein: CSVDSELRPQHF. DNA for the CDR3: TGCAGCGTTGATTCTGAACTCCGGCCCCAGCATTTT.

The J gene is TRBJ2-5, the V gene TRBV27, with D perhaps matching TRBD2 (6 bases). The CDR3 contains 17 residues. V lost 5 bases, J lost 3 bases, and 22 bases lay in between. Germline V gives CDR1 MNHEY, CDR2 SMNVEV (reference sequence). The CDR3 DNA follows: TGTGCCAGCAGTCCCCCCTGGGGGGTGAGGGAAGAAGAGACCCAGTACTTC. Protein product: CASSPPWGVREEETQYF.

The V and J genes are TRBV19 and TRBJ2-5, with D tentatively TRBD2 (7 bases). V lost 5 bases and J 6 bases, leaving 10 bases between the germline ends. The CDR3 has 12 residues. Germline V gene lookup returns CDR1 LNHDA and CDR2 SQIVND (reference sequence). As DNA, the CDR3 is TGTGCCAGTAGTGAGGGGGGGCAGACCCAGTACTTC. This gives the protein CASSEGGQTQYF.

CDR3 region: CAWRLQGAGNTIYF. CDR3 nucleotide sequence: TGTGCCTGGAGACTACAGGGAGCTGGAAACACCATATATTTT. The gene calls are TRBV30 and TRBJ1-3, with D perhaps TRBD1 (6 bases). Germline CDR1 and CDR2: GTSNPN and SVGIG (reference sequence). This CDR3 comprises 14 residues. Between the trimmed V and J ends, which lost 3 bases and 2 bases, there was a span of 11 bases. The full variable domain, with the rest looked up from reference TRBV30 and TRBJ1-3, is SQTIHQWPATLVQPVGSPLSLECTVEGTSNPNLYWYRQAAGRGLQLLFYSVGIGQISSEVPQNLSASRPQDRQFILSSKKLLLSDSGFYLCAWRLQGAGNTIYFGEGSWLTVV.

The count of this clone is one. The chain employs TRBV28 and TRBJ1-2; no definite D call. CDR3 length equals 12 residues. V dropped 5 bases and J dropped 0 bases, with 4 bases sitting between them. The germline V gene encodes CDR1 MDHEN and CDR2 SYDVKM. CDR3 residues: CASSQTNYGYTF. As DNA, the CDR3 is TGTGCCAGCAGTCAAACTAACTATGGCTACACCTTC.

The sample holds one count of this clone. The rearrangement uses TRBV9 and TRBJ2-7, with 7 bases that match TRBD1. Germline trimming cut 3 bases from V and 2 bases from J; bases unmatched to any gene: 11. Germline assignment: CDR1 SGDLS and CDR2 YYNGEE. The CDR3 runs 16 residues. Written as DNA, the CDR3 is TGTGCCAGCAGCGCCCACGGGACAGCTAATACCTACGAGCAGTACTTC. This translates into CASSAHGTANTYEQYF. Combining the CDR3 with reference TRBV9 and TRBJ2-7 gives the whole variable domain DSGVTQTPKHLITATGQRVTLRCSPRSGDLSVYWYQQSLDQGLQFLIQYYNGEERAKGNILERFSAQQFPDLHSELNLSSLELGDSALYFCASSAHGTANTYEQYFGPGTRLTVT.

The chain recombines TRBV5-1 with TRBJ1-5, with 9 bases lining up with TRBD1. The germline V gene encodes CDR1 SGHRS and CDR2 YFSETQ. There are 18 residues in the CDR3. V trimming: 9 bases; J trimming: 0 bases; junction bases outside the gene matches: 16. CDR3 sequence reads: CANSIRDRESFSNQPQHF. CDR3 nucleotides: TGCGCCAATTCGATCCGGGACAGGGAGAGTTTTAGCAATCAGCCCCAGCATTTT.

This clone has more than one count but fewer than ten. The chain is built from TRBV7-8 and TRBJ1-3; D ambiguous. This CDR3 is 15 amino acids long. The germline V and J ends were trimmed by 1 base and 0 bases, with 7 bases remaining between them. Germline V gene lookup returns CDR1 SGHVS and CDR2 FQNEAQ. The CDR3: CASSLGVASGNTIYF. The CDR3 bases are TGTGCCAGCAGCTTAGGCGTCGCCTCTGGAAACACCATATATTTT.